The sample holds many counts of the clone carrying this T cell receptor beta chain. Its antigen is as yet unknown. This sample was included in a study of T cell repertoires in cytomegalovirus infection. For the study at large: The public TCR beta signatures pointed to both CMV infection and matching HLA type. Notes on the study in general: Ex vivo, HLA-C-restricted CMV-specific TCR beta clonotypes prevailed over the rest of the response. Carriage of CMV together with the relevant HLA was identifiable through cumulative public TCR beta family frequency.

Each CDR3 protein gets one entry after TCRdb re-called the reads with MiXCR. The sample consists of approximately 76,000 distinct CDR3 sequences, 3.7% of them appearing once. This CDR3 comprises 14 residues. The germline V and J ends were trimmed by 5 bases and 0 bases, with 10 bases remaining between them. Material for sequencing was PBMCs. The rearrangement links TRBV12-3 or TRBV12-4 to TRBJ1-1; a possible D gene is TRBD1 (5 bases). The receptor was derived from a human donor in good health (CMV status not recorded). Some clones in this sample may be carry-over from other donors' samples. The CDR3 loop is CASSHRRLNTEAFF. Written as DNA, the CDR3 is TGTGCCAGCAGTCACAGGAGATTGAACACTGAAGCTTTCTTT.